This T cell receptor beta chain was captured in a study of Graves' ophthalmopathy and Graves' hyperthyroidism. The CDR3 consists of 15 residues. Germline loops: CDR1 SGDLS, CDR2 YYNGEE. V was shortened by 0 bases and J by 0 bases, with 7 bases between the two germline ends. The study amplified TCR beta CDR3 regions using RNA transcripts. After a first-round RT-PCR with HTBI primers, a second-round multiplex PCR was run. TCRdb reprocessed the multiplex PCR reads with MiXCR, giving one entry per CDR3 protein. The sample lists roughly 400,000 distinct CDR3 sequences, roughly 17% occurring once. This clonotype has only a few counts.

The rearrangement links TRBV9 to TRBJ1-3; a weak D match, TRBD1 (5 bases). The TCR sequence derives from an adult woman with stable Graves' hyperthyroidism. The material sequenced was peripheral blood. The CDR3 coding sequence is TGTGCCAGCAGCGTAGAGGGGAACTCTGGAAACACCATATATTTT. Its protein is CASSVEGNSGNTIYF.